This TCR beta chain was recorded in a study of cytotoxic CD8 clonotypes in ibrutinib-treated CLL. Whole-study findings and limits: Higher circulating CD8+ T-cell counts strongly accompanied higher baseline clonality, above age-matched healthy donors. Public clonotypes, found uncommonly, either contracted or stayed stable on treatment. Clonality went up at ibrutinib response and then declined back toward baseline at progression.

Using immunoSEQ multiplex PCR, the repertoire was profiled, and TCRdb retains in-frame clones only, with some absent. The data show 75,000 to 90,000 clones, roughly 85% seen once. The CDR3 totals 14 residues. With V trimmed by 5 bases and J by 6 bases, 5 bases remained unmatched. Germline assignment: CDR1 SNHLY and CDR2 FYNNEI. About this clone itself: Its antigen remains unidentified.

The chain joins TRBV2 to TRBJ2-3; TRBD1 agrees at 10 bases. This TCR was sampled from a human donor with chronic lymphocytic leukemia. Sequencing used PBMCs, obtained after 24 months of ibrutinib treatment. CDR3 residues: CASSFDRGLDTQYF. DNA for the CDR3: TGTGCCAGCAGTTTTGACAGGGGGCTGGATACGCAGTATTTT.